The next 31 T cell receptor beta chains were all read from a single sample in a study of tumor-infiltrating lymphocytes in primary liver carcinoma. The study co-extracted DNA and RNA from roughly 20-30 mg of unsorted bulk tissue. Production of TCR beta cDNA used roughly 0.55 ug total RNA together with a constant-region primer. Slightly modified ARM-PCR served as the procedure for the TCR beta libraries. These libraries came from three rounds of nested multiplex PCR. Investigators reported that the first two PCR rounds, at 10 cycles each, used TRBV1-TRBV30 forward primers with a C-beta reverse primer. Via MiXCR, TCRdb re-called the multiplex PCR reads, giving one row per CDR3 protein. Counted here are tens of thousands of distinct CDR3 sequences, approximately 70% occurring once; the ten biggest clones make up less than 35%. The specimen sequenced was liver tumor tissue from sampling region 5. Regarding subset: tumor region T5, tumor centre. Every receptor here comes from a man aged 40-49 years with primary liver carcinoma and hepatitis B virus infection.

By share of the sample, this clonotype is medium-sized (0.01 to 0.1%). The V gene is TRBV29-1, the J gene TRBJ1-6; tentatively, D is TRBD1 (5 bases). CDR1 is SQVTM, CDR2 ANQGSEA, per germline. Trimming shortened V by 6 bases and J by 6 bases, and 15 bases separated the two germline ends. This CDR3 has 14 residues. CDR3 loop: CSVGDPSGNSPLHF. The CDR3 bases are TGCAGCGTCGGGGACCCCTCCGGTAATTCACCCCTCCACTTT.

About this clonotype itself: At one end, the junction sequence differs from germline, possibly due to a read error. This sequence joins TRBV12-3 or TRBV12-4 and TRBJ2-7; D unclear. The CDR3 consists of 13 residues. CDR3: CASSLRESCEQYF. CDR3 bases: TGTGCTAGCAGTTTAAGGGAATCCTGCGAGCAGTACTTC.

A note on this clonotype: A read error is likely, as this CDR3 ends without the conserved phenylalanine or tryptophan. Because the CDR3's place on the DNA is in doubt, the DNA is left out and the CDR3 is given as listed by TCRdb. This chain uses TRBV29-1 with TRBJ2-1; the table gives TRBD1 as D, unverified against the DNA. The CDR3 is 13 amino acids long, termini counted. Germline CDR1 and CDR2: SQVTM and ANQGSEA. The CDR3 loop reads CSVAQGKRDEQFS.

The chain has TRBV30 and TRBJ1-5, with D perhaps TRBD1 (6 bases). This CDR3 is 15 amino acids long. Germline CDR1 GTSNPN, CDR2 SVGIG (reference sequence). CDR3 sequence reads: CDLSTDRRGNQPQHF. The CDR3 DNA reads TGTGACTTGAGTACTGACAGGAGAGGCAATCAGCCCCAGCATTTT.

A word on this clonotype: The CDR3 does not end in the conserved phenylalanine or tryptophan, so this is likely a read error. The chain couples TRBV4-2 to TRBJ2-7; 12 bases line up with TRBD2. CDR3 size: 17 residues. Looked up from germline, CDR1 is LGHNA and CDR2 is YNFKEQ. Trimming took 10 bases from V and 1 from J; bases not matched to a gene: 14. The CDR3: CATTGLAGIYKSYEQYY. CDR3 in DNA: TGTGCCACTACTGGACTAGCGGGAATCTATAAGTCCTACGAGCAGTACTAC.

Turning to this clonotype: The germline gene is not matched at one end of the junction; a read error may be the cause. The chain recombines TRBV6-1 with TRBJ2-7, with TRBD1 identical over 7 bases. The CDR3 covers 15 residues. Looked up from germline, CDR1 is MNHNS and CDR2 is SASEGT. The CDR3 protein is CASRGGQAFSHEQYF. The DNA for the CDR3 is TGTGCCAGCAGAGGCGGACAGGCCTTCTCCCACGAGCAGTACTTC.

Note on this clonotype: At one end the junction does not follow the germline gene, possibly because of a read error. The V and J genes are TRBV29-1 and TRBJ2-1; 11 positions agree with TRBD2. Germline CDR1 and CDR2: SQVTM and ANQGSEA. The CDR3 extends over 16 amino acids. CDR3 amino acids: CSVEPLTSGTYNEQLF. The CDR3 coding sequence is TGCAGCGTTGAACCCCTGACTAGCGGGACTTACAATGAGCAGCTATTC.

This clonotype was picked up a small number of times. The junction departs from the called germline gene at one end, perhaps through a read error. V gene TRBV5-6 combines with J gene TRBJ2-3; the D call may be TRBD1 or TRBD2 (5 bases each). The length of the CDR3 is 19 residues. CDR1 and CDR2 from the germline V gene are SGHDT and YYEEEE. CDR3 in amino acids: CASSLAGSVRDASTDTPYF. In DNA, the CDR3 is TGTGCCAGCAGCTTGGCTGGATCTGTAAGGGACGCCAGCACAGATACGCCGTATTTT.

About this clonotype itself: A read error may produce the germline difference seen at one junction end. The chain recombines TRBV6-1 with TRBJ2-3, with TRBD2 matching over 7 bases. This CDR3 region has 16 residues. Germline CDR1 and CDR2: MNHNS and SASEGT. The CDR3 sequence is CASNQLAGLTTDTQFF. CDR3 in DNA: TGTGCCAGTAATCAATTAGCGGGTTTAACCACAGATACGCAGTTTTTT.

This clonotype appeared once. At one boundary the junction diverges from the germline segment, which might be a read error. This sequence joins TRBV11-2 and TRBJ2-3; maybe TRBD2 (5 bases). The CDR3 consists of 15 residues. Germline loops: CDR1 SGHAT, CDR2 FQNNGV. DNA of the CDR3: TGTGCCAGCAGTCACACCAGCGGCTTCGAGGATATGCAGTATTTT. Protein product: CASSHTSGFEDMQYF.

This clonotype has at least ten counts. The V gene is TRBV28, the J gene TRBJ2-7; D unresolved. Germline CDR1 MDHEN, CDR2 SYDVKM. The length of the CDR3 is 14 residues. V was shortened by 7 bases and J by 3 bases, with 16 bases between the two germline ends. The CDR3 region has the DNA TGTGCCAGCACCTCCTATGCAGGCAGCTACGAGCAGTACTTC. As protein: CASTSYAGSYEQYF.

This clonotype has a count of ten or more. The chain recombines TRBV30 with TRBJ2-6; D is undetermined. V lost 4 bases and J 0 bases, leaving 4 bases between the germline ends. This CDR3 is 13 amino acids long. Germline V lookup: CDR1 GTSNPN, CDR2 SVGIG (reference sequence). CDR3 coding DNA: TGTGCCTGGACGGACTCTGGGGCCAACGTCCTGACTTTC. Protein: CAWTDSGANVLTF.

About this clonotype: A much larger clone lies one base from this, so it may be a read error. The CDR3 spells CASSFGADSSAEHFF. Here the CDR3 DNA reads TGTGCCAGCAGCTTTGGAGCGGACAGTAGCGCCGAGCACTTCTTC. The gene calls are TRBV7-8 and TRBJ2-1; tentatively, D is TRBD1 (6 bases). From germline, CDR1 is SGHVS and CDR2 FQNEAQ. CDR3 size: 15 residues.

This clonotype was counted at least ten times. This chain joins TRBV5-1 and TRBJ2-4, with a possible D match to TRBD1 (5 bases). V lost 5 bases, J lost 5 bases, and 14 bases lay in between. CDR3 size: 14 residues. CDR1 is SGHRS and CDR2 is YFSETQ in the germline V gene. CDR3 coding DNA: TGCGCCAGCAGACCCGACAGAGGCGAAAACATTCAGTACTTC. It specifies CASRPDRGENIQYF.

The chain employs TRBV11-1 and TRBJ2-5; D is possibly TRBD2 (6 bases). The CDR3 consists of 13 residues. The ends were cut back, 5 bases at V and 9 bases at J, with 16 bases in the middle. Germline CDR1 and CDR2: SGHAT and FQDESV (reference sequence). The chain's CDR3 is CASSNTRGGAQYF. The CDR3 nucleotides read TGTGCCAGCAGCAATACTAGAGGCGGGGCCCAGTACTTC.

The chain combines TRBV19 with TRBJ2-1; tentatively, D is TRBD2 (6 bases). The CDR3 contains 13 residues. Germline values: CDR1 LNHDA, CDR2 SQIVND (reference sequence). The V end lost 4 bases, the J end lost 10 bases, and 14 bases lay between the germline ends. The CDR3 is CASSRAGMREQFF. The CDR3 coding sequence is TGTGCCAGTAGTAGGGCGGGAATGAGGGAGCAGTTCTTC. The full variable domain, completed using reference TRBV19 and TRBJ2-1, is DGGITQSPKYLFRKEGQNVTLSCEQNLNHDAMYWYRQDPGQGLRLIYYSQIVNDFQKGDIAEGYSVSREKKESFPLTVTSAQKNPTAFYLCASSRAGMREQFFGPGTRLTVL.

This clonotype was seen repeatedly, ten times or more. The gene calls are TRBV28 and TRBJ2-1, with TRBD2 matching 12 bases. Trimming removed 7 bases from V and 7 bases from J; junction bases left unmatched: 2. The length of the CDR3 is 13 residues. The germline CDR1 and CDR2 sequences are MDHEN and SYDVKM. CDR3: CASTGTSGNEQFF. The CDR3 DNA reads TGTGCCAGCACCGGGACTAGCGGGAATGAGCAGTTCTTC.

This clonotype was counted ten times or more. The chain is built from TRBV7-9 and TRBJ2-5; possibly TRBD1 or TRBD2 for D (6 bases each). CDR1 is SEHNR and CDR2 is FQNEAQ in the germline V gene (reference sequence). V dropped 2 bases and J dropped 7 bases, with 17 bases sitting between them. The CDR3 runs to 15 residues. The CDR3 region is CASSLTGAAATTQYF. DNA of the CDR3: TGTGCCAGCAGCTTAACGGGGGCGGCTGCTACGACCCAGTACTTC.

This rearrangement joins TRBV11-2 to TRBJ2-7; 9 bases match TRBD1. This CDR3 has 16 amino acids. Germline values: CDR1 SGHAT, CDR2 FQNNGV. The ends lost 5 bases at V and 5 bases at J; junction bases unmatched: 13. The CDR3 region is CASSLPGTGYVHEQYF. In nucleotides, the CDR3 is TGTGCCAGCAGCCTCCCCGGGACAGGGTACGTCCACGAGCAGTACTTC. The full variable domain, in which reference TRBV11-2 and TRBJ2-7 provide the parts outside the CDR3, is EAGVAQSPRYKIIEKRQSVAFWCNPISGHATLYWYQQILGQGPKLLIQFQNNGVVDDSQLPKDRFSAERLKGVDSTLKIQPAKLEDSAVYLCASSLPGTGYVHEQYFGPGTRLTVT.

As to this clonotype: This sequence may be a read error, since a much larger clone differs from it by one base. This rearrangement joins TRBV7-9 to TRBJ2-3, with D unresolved. This CDR3 is 13 amino acids long. Per germline, CDR1 SEHNR and CDR2 FQNEAQ (reference sequence). CDR3 nucleotide sequence: TGTGCCCGCAGCGTCAATCCTGTGAATACGCAGTATTTT. This translates into CARSVNPVNTQYF.

To note about this clonotype: Sequence at one end of the junction differs from germline and may be a read error. The gene calls are TRBV6-1 and TRBJ2-7, with D uncertain. Germline values: CDR1 MNHNS, CDR2 SASEGT. This CDR3 has 14 residues. DNA for the CDR3: TGTGCCAGCAGTGAAGCATCACTCTCCTACGATCAGTACTTC. Amino acid sequence: CASSEASLSYDQYF.

Points on this clonotype: The CDR3 does not close with the conserved phenylalanine or tryptophan, likely indicating a read error. The chain combines TRBV4-1 with TRBJ2-7, with 11 bases identical to TRBD2. Germline V CDR1 and CDR2: MGHRA, YSYEKL. V was clipped by 0 bases and J by 10 bases; unmatched bases: 5. The CDR3 loop spans 14 amino acids. The CDR3 DNA reads as TGCGCCAGCAGCCAAGATCTACTAGCGGGAGATCAGTACTTA. Residues: CASSQDLLAGDQYL.

Comments on this clonotype: In this CDR3 the conserved last residue, phenylalanine or tryptophan, is missing, so a read error is likely. CDR3 DNA: TGCGCCAGCAGCCAACAGGGGAGCGCCTTGAATTCACCCCTCCACTAT. Translated, it gives CASSQQGSALNSPLHY. This sequence joins TRBV4-1 and TRBJ1-6, with a possible D match to TRBD1 (6 bases). The CDR3 covers 16 residues. The germline gives CDR1 MGHRA, CDR2 YSYEKL. V was shortened by 2 bases and J by 7 bases, with 15 bases between the two germline ends.

The chain employs TRBV29-1 and TRBJ1-2; D is ambiguous. Deletions cut 4 bases from V and 6 bases from J, with 21 bases between. Germline V gene sequence: CDR1 SQVTM, CDR2 ANQGSEA. This CDR3 comprises 15 residues. The CDR3: CSVGVQAEVSHGYTF. In DNA form, the CDR3 reads TGCAGCGTTGGGGTTCAAGCGGAAGTTAGCCATGGCTACACCTTC.

In regard to this clonotype: The conserved phenylalanine or tryptophan normally closing the CDR3 is absent here, so this likely arose from a read error. This sequence joins TRBV11-2 and TRBJ2-3; 7 nucleotides agree with TRBD1. Per germline, CDR1 SGHAT and CDR2 FQNNGV. The CDR3 totals 14 residues. The V and J ends lost 7 bases and 12 bases, in that order; junction bases with no gene match: 16. The CDR3 coding sequence is TGTGCCAGCACCTTTCGGGACAGCACAGGTACTCAGTATTAT. This translates into CASTFRDSTGTQYY.

As to this clonotype: A much larger clone lies a single base off, so this may be a read error. The chain joins TRBV6-5 to TRBJ1-5, with D possibly being TRBD1 (5 bases). Germline CDR1 is MNHEY and CDR2 is SVGAGI. The CDR3 sequence is 15 residues long. The V end lost 6 bases, the J end lost 5 bases, and 17 bases lay between the germline ends. CDR3 DNA: TGTGCCAGCAGGGACGGGGCAGGAGGCGATCAGCCCCAGCATTTT. Its protein product is CASRDGAGGDQPQHF.

Details on this clonotype: One end of the junction fails to match germline, which may point to a read error. CDR3 DNA sequence: TGTGCCAGCAGTAGGACCAGGACAGGGATGAATGGTTACACCTTC. As protein: CASSRTRTGMNGYTF. The V gene is TRBV6-5, the J gene TRBJ1-2; TRBD1 matches at 8 bases. This CDR3 comprises 15 residues. Germline V CDR1 and CDR2: MNHEY, SVGAGI.

With regard to this clonotype: One end of the junction fails to match germline, which may point to a read error. This chain uses TRBV6-1 with TRBJ2-1; D ambiguous. This CDR3 is 14 amino acids long. Germline loops: CDR1 MNHNS, CDR2 SASEGT. Here the CDR3 reads CASWPRRQYNERFF. DNA of the CDR3: TGTGCCAGCTGGCCTCGGCGCCAATACAATGAGCGGTTCTTC.

Concerning this clonotype: Lacking the conserved final phenylalanine or tryptophan, this CDR3 likely reflects a read error. The chain recombines TRBV11-2 with TRBJ2-3, with D perhaps being TRBD1 or TRBD2 (6 bases each). Germline values: CDR1 SGHAT, CDR2 FQNNGV. V dropped 11 bases and J dropped 4 bases, with 19 bases sitting between them. The CDR3 has 14 amino acids. In DNA form, the CDR3 reads TGTGCCGGAGGGACACGGGGGCCCGCAGATACGCAGTATTTA. Its translation: CAGGTRGPADTQYL.

This sequence joins TRBV21-1 and TRBJ2-7; TRBD2 reflects the table's D call only, with no check against the DNA. TRBV21-1 is termed a pseudogene. CDR3 size: 21 residues. In DNA, the CDR3 is TGTGCCAGCAGCAAAGTGCTCTATGAGGGGAATAGCGGGAGTCCTAACTACGAGCAGTACTTC. Translation gives CASSKVLYEGNSGSPNYEQYF.

About this clonotype itself: A junction end diverges from the germline sequence, so it may reflect a read error. The V gene is TRBV29-1, the J gene TRBJ1-2, with a possible D match to TRBD1 (6 bases). The CDR3 is 13 residues long. CDR1 is SQVTM and CDR2 is ANQGSEA in the germline V gene. As DNA, the CDR3 is TGCAGTTCGACGGGGGCCCTAGACTATGGCTCCACCTTC. This gives the protein CSSTGALDYGSTF.